This TCR beta chain was obtained from a study of cytomegalovirus exposure and HLA in healthy donors. Points from the study as a whole: The tendency of first-cohort TCR clusters to co-occur in the roughly 130 validation repertoires emerged from a later analysis.

The table came from immunoSEQ multiplex PCR; TCRdb's copy has only in-frame clones and leaves some out. Seen here are 220,000 or so clones, roughly 84% observed once, and the top ten hold over 12%. The CDR3 is 14 amino acids. The germline CDR1 and CDR2 sequences are SGHRS and YFSETQ. With 1 base removed from V and 6 bases from J, the gap between germline ends came to 12 bases. Notes on this clone: Antigen specificity is unknown.

V usage is TRBV5-1 and J usage is TRBJ2-3, with D hard to call. The sequenced material came from PBMCs. The clonotype was recovered from a woman in her twenties or thirties in good health and CMV-seropositive. The CDR3 DNA is TGCGCCAGCAGCTTGTTGGGGATGGAGGATACGCAGTATTTT. This gives the protein CASSLLGMEDTQYF.